The 14 T cell receptor beta chains in this list originate from one sample, sequenced in a study of cytotoxic CD8 clonotypes in ibrutinib-treated CLL. Measured with immunoSEQ multiplex PCR; TCRdb has only the in-frame clones, and not every one. The sample contains 15,000 or so clones, roughly two thirds of which appear only once. The material sequenced was PBMCs, taken before ibrutinib treatment. These receptors were collected from a human donor with chronic lymphocytic leukemia.

The chain has TRBV5-1 and TRBJ2-3; 8 bases are shared with TRBD1. The germline gives CDR1 SGHRS, CDR2 YFSETQ. Unmatched junction bases numbered 8, after V lost 4 bases and J lost 7 bases. There are 14 residues in the CDR3. The CDR3 DNA reads as TGCGCCAGCAGCACCGGGACAGGCCTTCATACGCAGTATTTT. Its protein product is CASSTGTGLHTQYF.

V usage is TRBV7-7 and J usage is TRBJ2-1; D unresolved. V gave up 1 base and J gave up 8 bases, with 9 bases separating them. Germline CDR1 is SSHAT and CDR2 is FNYEAQ (reference sequence). The CDR3 has 13 amino acids. CDR3 residues: CASSLDLGDEQFF. CDR3 coding DNA: TGTGCCAGCAGCTTAGATCTGGGTGATGAGCAGTTCTTC.

This chain joins TRBV18 and TRBJ2-3; the D is unclear. Germline CDR1 is KGHSH and CDR2 is LQKENI. Trimming took off 0 bases at V and 6 bases at J, with 7 bases between the two ends. The CDR3 is 13 residues long. This CDR3 reads CASSPPGLDTQYF. In DNA form, the CDR3 reads TGTGCCAGCTCACCACCAGGGTTGGATACGCAGTATTTT.

This chain uses TRBV19 with TRBJ1-2; 8 nucleotides agree with TRBD1. Germline values: CDR1 LNHDA, CDR2 SQIVND (reference sequence). The CDR3 runs 16 residues. The J segment lost 8 bases and the V segment lost 5 bases, leaving 16 bases of the junction unmatched. In DNA, the CDR3 is TGTGCCAGTAGTGACGACCGGGACAGGACTACTGGGGGCTACACCTTC. Translating gives CASSDDRDRTTGGYTF.

The chain couples TRBV7-9 to TRBJ2-7; 12 bases agree with TRBD1. The V and J ends lost 4 bases and 5 bases, in that order; junction bases with no gene match: 12. This CDR3 region has 17 residues. Germline-derived CDR1 and CDR2 are SEHNR and FQNEAQ (reference sequence). The CDR3 loop reads CASSSPGQGARGDEQYF. As DNA, the CDR3 is TGTGCCAGCAGCTCACCGGGACAGGGGGCGCGGGGAGACGAGCAGTACTTC.

There are a few counts of this clone. This chain connects TRBV7-8 to TRBJ1-5; D possibly corresponds to TRBD1 (6 bases). This CDR3 is built from 16 residues. CDR1 is SGHVS and CDR2 is FQNEAQ in the germline V gene. V lost 5 bases, J lost 0 bases, and 14 bases lay in between. CDR3 residues: CASSAYRTVSNQPQHF. In DNA, the CDR3 is TGTGCCAGCAGCGCCTATAGGACAGTTAGCAATCAGCCCCAGCATTTT.

This chain links TRBV7-6 with TRBJ2-7; TRBD1 might be the D (7 bases). Trimming left V 5 bases short and J 2 bases short, with 16 bases between. This CDR3 contains 15 residues. Germline V CDR1 and CDR2: SGHVS, FNYEAQ. CDR3 DNA sequence: TGTGCCAGCAGCCTGCGACAGGGAGGAGCCTACGAGCAGTACTTC. Translation gives CASSLRQGGAYEQYF.

The J gene is TRBJ2-7, the V gene TRBV5-6, with D unresolved. The CDR3 has 13 amino acids. Trimming removed 0 bases from V and 5 bases from J, with 9 bases in between. Germline CDR1 reads SGHDT; CDR2 reads YYEEEE. CDR3 DNA: TGTGCCAGCAGCTTGGTTGATGGGGACGAGCAGTACTTC. Encoded protein: CASSLVDGDEQYF.

This clone is classed as medium-sized. The chain couples TRBV4-1 to TRBJ1-2, with D possibly TRBD1 on 5 matching bases. V was shortened by 0 bases and J by 7 bases, with 12 bases between the two germline ends. The CDR3 sequence is 14 residues long. The V gene's germline CDR1 is MGHRA and CDR2 YSYEKL. The CDR3 bases are TGCGCCAGCAGCCAAGATAGGTCAGGGACTGGCTACACCTTC. Amino acids: CASSQDRSGTGYTF.

V is TRBV5-4 and J is TRBJ1-2; D remains unclear. Germline assignment: CDR1 SGHNT and CDR2 YYREEE (reference sequence). The ends were cut back, 4 bases at V and 11 bases at J, with 15 bases in the middle. The CDR3 is made up of 12 amino acids. CDR3 DNA: TGTGCCAGCAGCGTCGACCTACAGCTATACACCTTC. It yields the protein CASSVDLQLYTF.

The chain carries TRBV5-1 and TRBJ2-7; 7 positions match TRBD1. J gave up 6 bases and V 0 bases, and 6 bases lay outside the gene matches. Germline CDR1 is SGHRS and CDR2 is YFSETQ. This CDR3 has 14 residues. The CDR3 DNA sequence: TGCGCCAGCAGCTTGGAGGGACAGAGCATCGAGCAGTACTTC. Its protein is CASSLEGQSIEQYF.

The chain links TRBV5-4 to TRBJ2-7; D is possibly TRBD1 (5 bases). From germline, CDR1 is SGHNT and CDR2 YYREEE (reference sequence). The CDR3 sequence is 15 residues long. V dropped 0 bases and J dropped 4 bases, with 14 bases sitting between them. CDR3 nucleotide sequence: TGTGCCAGCAGCTTGGGAGGTCCCAGGGCTTACGAGCAGTACTTC. Its translation is CASSLGGPRAYEQYF.

This clone has only one observation. The V call is TRBV2, the J call TRBJ2-5; D not certain. The CDR3 runs 12 residues. Trimming shortened V by 6 bases and J by 5 bases, and 10 bases separated the two germline ends. Germline V gene lookup returns CDR1 SNHLY and CDR2 FYNNEI. The CDR3 loop is CASSVLSETQYF. CDR3 coding DNA: TGTGCCAGCAGCGTCCTGTCGGAGACCCAGTACTTC.

This chain uses TRBV4-3 with TRBJ1-2, with D possibly being TRBD1 (5 bases). The CDR3 consists of 15 residues. CDR1 is LGHNA and CDR2 is YSLEER in the germline V gene. V shed 0 bases and J shed 9 bases, with 17 bases lying between them. The CDR3, as DNA: TGCGCCAGCAGCCAAGACCCGGGACCCCTATGGAGCTACACCTTC. Translated: CASSQDPGPLWSYTF.